A selection of T cell receptor beta chains follows, all from one sample in a study of blood T cells in healthy people across ages. TCRdb used MiXCR to reprocess the 5' RACE reads, holding one entry per CDR3 protein. The table records hundreds of thousands of distinct CDR3 sequences, about 30% of them present only once. Sequenced input: blood. These receptors were obtained from a woman older than 75 in good health. The CDR3 runs from the conserved cysteine through the conserved F or W. Each record gives: CDR3 DNA, CDR3 protein, D gene, J gene, V gene, clone size. D genes are given only for firm matches. Expanded clones are given a class, and other clones once, few, many or no size at all.

CDR3nt: TGCAGCGTTCCAGGGCTGATCATCCACGAGCAGTACTTC
CDR3aa: CSVPGLIIHEQYF
d_gene: NA
j_gene: TRBJ2-7
v_gene: TRBV29-1
abundance: many

CDR3nt: TGTGCCAGTAGTATAGGCCAGAGACAGGGGGCAAGGGAGCAGTACTTC
CDR3aa: CASSIGQRQGAREQYF
d_gene: TRBD1
j_gene: TRBJ2-7
v_gene: TRBV19
abundance: many

CDR3nt: TGTGCCAGCAGTTACAAAGGGGATGCGAGGGAGCAGTTCTTC
CDR3aa: CASSYKGDAREQFF
d_gene: NA
j_gene: TRBJ2-1
v_gene: TRBV6-6
abundance: many

CDR3nt: TGCGCCAGCAGGGCCAGGTTGGGTTCTAATGAAAAACTGTTTTTT
CDR3aa: CASRARLGSNEKLFF
d_gene: NA
j_gene: TRBJ1-4
v_gene: TRBV5-1
abundance: NA

CDR3nt: TGCAGCGTTGGACGGGACGGGCGGACCCAGTACTTC
CDR3aa: CSVGRDGRTQYF
d_gene: NA
j_gene: TRBJ2-5
v_gene: TRBV29-1
abundance: NA

CDR3nt: TGCGCCAGCAGCCTGGGACACGTCCCTGAAGCTTTCTTT
CDR3aa: CASSLGHVPEAFF
d_gene: NA
j_gene: TRBJ1-1
v_gene: TRBV5-1
abundance: many

CDR3nt: TGTGCCAGCAGGACCCCGGGGGGCAATGAGCAGTACTTC
CDR3aa: CASRTPGGNEQYF
d_gene: NA
j_gene: TRBJ2-5
v_gene: TRBV6-1
abundance: once

CDR3nt: TGTGCCAGCAGTTACTCGGGGGCCTTGGGCAATCAGCCCCAGCATTTT
CDR3aa: CASSYSGALGNQPQHF
d_gene: NA
j_gene: TRBJ1-5
v_gene: TRBV6-2/TRBV6-3
abundance: NA

CDR3nt: TGCGCCAGTCGAGGGGGATTAAATGAAAAACTGTTTTTT
CDR3aa: CASRGGLNEKLFF
d_gene: NA
j_gene: TRBJ1-4
v_gene: TRBV5-1
abundance: few

CDR3nt: TGCAGTGCCCCAGCGGGGGCGCGATTGAACACTGAAGCTTTCTTT
CDR3aa: CSAPAGARLNTEAFF
d_gene: NA
j_gene: TRBJ1-1
v_gene: TRBV20-1
abundance: NA

CDR3nt: TGTGCCTCACACATGACAACTAATGAAAAACTGTTTTTT
CDR3aa: CASHMTTNEKLFF
d_gene: NA
j_gene: TRBJ1-4
v_gene: TRBV10-3
abundance: many

CDR3nt: TGTGCCACCAGTGACCTCACCTCCAGGGATCCCATCATCGATGAGCAGTTCTTC
CDR3aa: CATSDLTSRDPIIDEQFF
d_gene: NA
j_gene: TRBJ2-1
v_gene: TRBV24-1
abundance: many

CDR3nt: TGCAGCGTTGACGAAGCCGGGGGCGGGGAGCTGTTTTTT
CDR3aa: CSVDEAGGGELFF
d_gene: NA
j_gene: TRBJ2-2
v_gene: TRBV29-1
abundance: many

CDR3nt: TGTGCCAGCAGTGACCCCCGGGAAAAACTGTTTTTT
CDR3aa: CASSDPREKLFF
d_gene: NA
j_gene: TRBJ1-4
v_gene: TRBV2
abundance: NA

CDR3nt: TGTGCCAGCAGCTTAGGGAGGGAGACTGAAGCTTTCTTT
CDR3aa: CASSLGRETEAFF
d_gene: NA
j_gene: TRBJ1-1
v_gene: TRBV7-9
abundance: many

CDR3nt: TGTGCCAGCAGTTTAAAAAGTGGGAATTCTGGCTACACCTTC
CDR3aa: CASSLKSGNSGYTF
d_gene: NA
j_gene: TRBJ1-2
v_gene: TRBV27
abundance: few

CDR3nt: TGTGCCAGCAGCTTAGATCGTCCGGACCGGGGTAGGGGAACTGAAGCTTTCTTT
CDR3aa: CASSLDRPDRGRGTEAFF
d_gene: NA
j_gene: TRBJ1-1
v_gene: TRBV11-2
abundance: NA

CDR3nt: TGTGCCAGCAGTTCTCCCGACAGGGCCTACAATGAGCAGTTCTTC
CDR3aa: CASSSPDRAYNEQFF
d_gene: TRBD1
j_gene: TRBJ2-1
v_gene: TRBV12-3/TRBV12-4
abundance: many

CDR3nt: TGCGCCAGCAGACAGAGTAGTAGCGGGGGGATGAAGGAGCTGTTTTTT
CDR3aa: CASRQSSSGGMKELFF
d_gene: TRBD2
j_gene: TRBJ2-2
v_gene: TRBV4-3
abundance: NA

CDR3nt: TGTGCCAGCCGAGTCACGGGGGGCCATGGCTACACCTTC
CDR3aa: CASRVTGGHGYTF
d_gene: NA
j_gene: TRBJ1-2
v_gene: TRBV3-1
abundance: NA

CDR3nt: TGTGCCAGCAGCCTAGACAGAATCTACGAGCAGTACTTC
CDR3aa: CASSLDRIYEQYF
d_gene: NA
j_gene: TRBJ2-7
v_gene: TRBV4-2
abundance: many

CDR3nt: TGCGCCAGCAGCCAAGAAGTGGGGATTTATACGCAGTATTTT
CDR3aa: CASSQEVGIYTQYF
d_gene: NA
j_gene: TRBJ2-3
v_gene: TRBV4-1
abundance: few

CDR3nt: TGTGCCAGCAGCTTAGTGTCGGTCGGGAGCAGTGGCGAGCAGTACTTC
CDR3aa: CASSLVSVGSSGEQYF
d_gene: NA
j_gene: TRBJ2-7
v_gene: TRBV7-8
abundance: many

CDR3nt: TGTGCCAGCAGGGGATTGACAGGTACTACCTACAATGAGCAGTTCTTC
CDR3aa: CASRGLTGTTYNEQFF
d_gene: NA
j_gene: TRBJ2-1
v_gene: TRBV12-3/TRBV12-4
abundance: many

CDR3nt: TGTGCCAGCAGGACACGGGACAGGGGGCGAAATGAGCAGTTCTTC
CDR3aa: CASRTRDRGRNEQFF
d_gene: TRBD1
j_gene: TRBJ2-1
v_gene: TRBV28
abundance: NA

CDR3nt: TGTGCCAGCAGCTCCAGGGGCCGAGATTCACCCCTCCACTTT
CDR3aa: CASSSRGRDSPLHF
d_gene: NA
j_gene: TRBJ1-6
v_gene: TRBV11-2
abundance: few

CDR3nt: TGTACCAGCAGCGACAGGGCTGGGGCCAACGTCCTGACTTTC
CDR3aa: CTSSDRAGANVLTF
d_gene: TRBD1
j_gene: TRBJ2-6
v_gene: TRBV2
abundance: NA

CDR3nt: TGTGCCAGCAGTGAATCAGTCGGCGAGACCCAGTACTTC
CDR3aa: CASSESVGETQYF
d_gene: NA
j_gene: TRBJ2-5
v_gene: TRBV25-1
abundance: many